Following are 29 T cell receptor beta chains from one sample sequenced in a study of response to subunit inactivated influenza vaccine. In TCRdb, the RT-PCR reads were re-called with MiXCR into one record per CDR3 protein. The table lists roughly 520,000 distinct CDR3 sequences, roughly 27% of them singletons. The sample consisted of CD4+ T cells sorted from PBMCs, taken 4 to 6 days after vaccination. The receptor source for this set is a man aged 45 to 65 who received an inactivated influenza vaccine.

The chain has TRBV7-9 and TRBJ2-5; D tentatively reads TRBD1 or TRBD2 (5 bases each). This CDR3 spans 13 amino acids. V was cut by 5 bases and J by 6 bases, with 13 bases left in between. Germline V gene sequence: CDR1 SEHNR, CDR2 FQNEAQ (reference sequence). CDR3 sequence: CASSPGPAKTQYF. CDR3 DNA sequence: TGTGCCAGCAGCCCGGGACCAGCAAAGACCCAGTACTTC.

The genes are TRBV12-3 or TRBV12-4 and TRBJ1-3; D is unclear. V gave up 1 base and J gave up 5 bases, with 6 bases separating them. The CDR3 spans 13 residues. The CDR3 loop reads CASSLDSRNTIYF. For the CDR3, the DNA is TGTGCCAGCAGTTTAGACTCCAGAAACACCATATATTTT.

This clonotype was recorded a few times. V and J are TRBV12-3 or TRBV12-4 and TRBJ1-1; D call uncertain. The CDR3 is 16 amino acids. Between the trimmed V and J ends, which lost 3 bases and 1 base, there was a span of 15 bases. CDR3 DNA sequence: TGTGCCAGCAGTTTTTCCGCGGGGTTGCGGAACACTGAAGCTTTCTTT. This codes for CASSFSAGLRNTEAFF.

This clonotype was observed a handful of times. The chain recombines TRBV3-1 with TRBJ2-3; TRBD2 matches at 10 bases. CDR3 length: 15 amino acids. V was clipped by 1 base and J by 9 bases; unmatched bases: 7. Germline assignment: CDR1 LGHDT and CDR2 YNNKEL (reference sequence). As DNA, the CDR3 is TGTGCCAGCAGCCAAGGATTAGCGGGGGGTTCAACGCAGTATTTT. This translates into CASSQGLAGGSTQYF.

This chain connects TRBV7-2 to TRBJ2-7; the match to TRBD1 covers 9 bases. The J segment lost 3 bases and the V segment lost 4 bases, leaving 4 bases of the junction unmatched. The CDR3 is 14 residues long. CDR1 and CDR2 (germline): SGHTA, FQGNSA. In DNA form, the CDR3 reads TGTGCCAGCAGCTCCGGGACAGGGTTCTACGAGCAGTACTTC. Its translation: CASSSGTGFYEQYF.

This clonotype was seen a handful of times. This chain uses TRBV20-1 with TRBJ2-5; the match to TRBD2 covers 10 bases. This CDR3 region has 16 residues. Germline V CDR1 and CDR2: DFQATT, SNEGSKA (reference sequence). The junction had 5 bases not matched to a gene; V was cut back by 0 bases and J by 1 base. This CDR3 is CSARDRTSGSQETQYF. DNA for the CDR3: TGCAGTGCTAGAGATCGGACTAGCGGATCCCAAGAGACCCAGTACTTC.

V and J are TRBV19 and TRBJ2-3; unclear D gene. Germline loops: CDR1 LNHDA, CDR2 SQIVND (reference sequence). The V and J ends lost 8 bases and 7 bases respectively, with 16 bases between them. This CDR3 has 13 amino acids. The CDR3 loop reads CASSTSAANTQYF. Here the CDR3 DNA reads TGTGCCAGTTCTACATCGGCAGCTAATACGCAGTATTTT.

The V gene is TRBV5-1, the J gene TRBJ1-1; 7 nucleotides align to TRBD1. The germline V gene has CDR1 SGHRS and CDR2 YFSETQ. V gave up 4 bases and J gave up 6 bases; unmatched junction bases: 6. This CDR3 is 13 amino acids long. The CDR3, as DNA: TGCGCCAGCAGCGGGGGAGACAGGGCTGAAGCTTTCTTT. Protein sequence: CASSGGDRAEAFF.

V is TRBV25-1 and J is TRBJ2-5; D gene unclear. This CDR3 region has 13 residues. Germline CDR1 is MGHDK and CDR2 is SYGVNS. Deletions cut 4 bases from V and 6 bases from J, with 12 bases between. The chain's CDR3 is CASSVGAPQTQYF. In DNA, the CDR3 is TGTGCCAGCAGTGTAGGCGCCCCTCAGACCCAGTACTTC.

The chain links TRBV3-1 to TRBJ2-1, with 14 positions matching TRBD2. Per the germline V gene, CDR1 is LGHDT and CDR2 is YNNKEL (reference sequence). Trimming cost V 3 bases and J 10 bases; bases outside gene matches: 5. This CDR3 is built from 15 residues. The CDR3 DNA follows: TGTGCCAGCAGCCAGACTAGCGGGAGGGGCCTGGAGCAGTTCTTC. Residues: CASSQTSGRGLEQFF.

The V call is TRBV6-2 or TRBV6-3, the J call TRBJ2-6; no clear D. The CDR3 has 15 amino acids. V lost 2 bases and J 3 bases, leaving 8 bases between the germline ends. CDR1 MNHEY and CDR2 SVGEGT come from the germline V gene. The CDR3 spells CASSYGEGGANVLTF. The CDR3 nucleotides read TGTGCCAGCAGTTACGGGGAAGGTGGGGCCAACGTCCTGACTTTC.

The rearrangement links TRBV4-3 to TRBJ2-7, with D perhaps matching TRBD2 (5 bases). This CDR3 contains 15 residues. Germline CDR1 LGHNA, CDR2 YSLEER. V lost 0 bases to trimming and J lost 9 bases, with 18 bases between them. For the CDR3, the DNA is TGCGCCAGCAGCCAAGAGCCCGGCAGGATAGGGAGGCAGTACTTC. Its protein is CASSQEPGRIGRQYF.

The genes are TRBV29-1 and TRBJ2-1; D ambiguous. CDR1 and CDR2 from the germline V gene are SQVTM and ANQGSEA. CDR3 length equals 15 residues. The V gene lost 4 bases and the J gene lost 2 bases, with 15 bases spanning the gap. The CDR3 bases are TGCAGCGTTGGCGGACGGGCTACCGCCTACAATGAGCAGTTCTTC. It is translated as CSVGGRATAYNEQFF.

The CDR3 DNA sequence: TGCGCCAGCAGCTTGGTGGGGCTTAACGAGCAGTACTTC. This translates into CASSLVGLNEQYF. This chain connects TRBV5-1 to TRBJ2-7, with TRBD1 as a possible D gene (5 bases). Germline values: CDR1 SGHRS, CDR2 YFSETQ. The CDR3 consists of 13 residues. Deletions cut 0 bases from V and 5 bases from J, with 9 bases between.

This clonotype was detected only a few times. V usage is TRBV5-5 and J usage is TRBJ2-5; D gene ambiguous. Germline loops: CDR1 SGHKS, CDR2 YYEKEE (reference sequence). V was clipped by 2 bases and J by 1 base, with 9 bases between them. The CDR3 length is 14 residues. The CDR3 coding sequence is TGTGCCAGCAGCTTAGGGCAGTCCCAAGAGACCCAGTACTTC. Amino acids: CASSLGQSQETQYF.

This clonotype was seen once. The V call is TRBV30, the J call TRBJ2-3, with 11 bases fitting TRBD2. The length of the CDR3 is 15 residues. The V gene's germline CDR1 is GTSNPN and CDR2 SVGIG (reference sequence). The CDR3 sequence is CATRPLAGGTDTQYF. The CDR3 region has the DNA TGTGCTACGAGGCCCCTAGCGGGAGGAACAGATACGCAGTATTTT.

This clonotype was counted between two and nine times. This chain links TRBV5-1 with TRBJ2-7; D remains ambiguous. This CDR3 is 13 amino acids long. Trimming stripped 7 bases from V and 5 bases from J, with 16 bases between. The germline gives CDR1 SGHRS, CDR2 YFSETQ. CDR3 sequence: CASDSGWSNEQYF. The CDR3 DNA follows: TGCGCCAGCGACTCCGGTTGGAGCAACGAGCAGTACTTC. Together with reference TRBV5-1 and TRBJ2-7, the CDR3 gives the full variable domain: KAGVTQTPRYLIKTRGQQVTLSCSPISGHRSVSWYQQTPGQGLQFLFEYFSETQRNKGNFPGRFSGRQFSNSRSEMNVSTLELGDSALYLCASDSGWSNEQYFGPGTRLTVT.

The table lists this clonotype with a few counts. The chain has TRBV24-1 and TRBJ2-2; D might be TRBD1 (5 bases). CDR1 is KGHDR, CDR2 SFDVKD, per germline. Trimming cost V 3 bases and J 0 bases, with 7 bases left between them. This CDR3 is built from 15 residues. CDR3 residues: CATSDAGPNTGELFF. The CDR3 DNA reads TGTGCCACCAGTGATGCAGGGCCGAACACCGGGGAGCTGTTTTTT.

This clonotype was seen a handful of times. The chain links TRBV20-1 to TRBJ2-7; TRBD1 matches 10 bases. This CDR3 comprises 14 residues. The germline CDR1 and CDR2 sequences are DFQATT and SNEGSKA (reference sequence). The V and J ends lost 5 bases and 5 bases, in that order; junction bases with no gene match: 9. The CDR3 DNA follows: TGCAGTGCTCGTAAGGCGACAGGGGGCAACGAGCAGTACTTC. Its protein product is CSARKATGGNEQYF.

This clonotype was counted between two and nine times. Just one base apart from a much larger clone, this may be a read error. This chain uses TRBV7-2 with TRBJ2-7; TRBD1 matches 8 bases. The CDR3 covers 13 residues. Germline values: CDR1 SGHTA, CDR2 FQGNSA. V trimming: 5 bases; J trimming: 3 bases; junction bases outside the gene matches: 3. The CDR3 DNA follows: TGTGCCAGCAGCCGGGACAGGCGCTACGAGCAGTACTTC. Protein sequence: CASSRDRRYEQYF. The full variable domain, with the rest looked up from reference TRBV7-2 and TRBJ2-7, is GAGVSQSPSNKVTEKGKDVELRCDPISGHTALYWYRQSLGQGLEFLIYFQGNSAPDKSGLPSDRFSAERTGGSVSTLTIQRTQQEDSAVYLCASSRDRRYEQYFGPGTRLTVT.

The chain employs TRBV24-1 and TRBJ2-1; tentative D call: TRBD2 (6 bases). V lost 9 bases and J lost 3, with 11 bases in between. The germline V gene encodes CDR1 KGHDR and CDR2 SFDVKD. CDR3 length: 13 amino acids. CDR3 nucleotide sequence: TGTGCCACCGAGTCGGGACTCTACAATGAGCAGTTCTTC. Amino acids: CATESGLYNEQFF.

This clonotype was found many times. CDR3 in amino acids: CASSAGQNTGELFF. DNA of the CDR3: TGTGCCAGCAGTGCGGGACAGAACACCGGGGAGCTGTTTTTT. The rearrangement links TRBV12-3 or TRBV12-4 to TRBJ2-2; either TRBD1 or TRBD2 may supply D (6 bases each). The V end lost 5 bases, the J end lost 1 base, and 8 bases lay between the germline ends. This CDR3 contains 14 residues.

The rearrangement joins TRBV5-6 to TRBJ2-5; D possibly corresponds to TRBD1 (5 bases). This CDR3 has 13 amino acids. CDR1 is SGHDT, CDR2 YYEEEE, per germline. The V end lost 6 bases, the J end lost 0 bases, and 9 bases lay between the germline ends. CDR3 region: CASTRTYQETQYF. The CDR3 DNA follows: TGTGCCAGCACCAGGACATACCAAGAGACCCAGTACTTC.

This clonotype showed up just a few times. This chain joins TRBV6-1 and TRBJ1-1; TRBD1 is a possible D gene (6 bases). This CDR3 region has 14 residues. Germline V lookup: CDR1 MNHNS, CDR2 SASEGT. V dropped 6 bases and J dropped 0 bases, with 11 bases sitting between them. The CDR3 coding sequence is TGTGCCAGCAGGGCGCAGGGGATGAACACTGAAGCTTTCTTT. This encodes CASRAQGMNTEAFF.

The V call is TRBV9, the J call TRBJ1-6, with D hard to call. Germline CDR1 is SGDLS and CDR2 is YYNGEE. V lost 0 bases, J lost 7 bases, and 8 bases lay in between. The CDR3 totals 14 residues. CDR3 protein: CASSVGSENSPLHF. In DNA form, the CDR3 reads TGTGCCAGCAGCGTAGGATCTGAGAATTCACCCCTCCACTTT.

The chain employs TRBV20-1 and TRBJ2-3; 10 nucleotides agree with TRBD1. Trimming took 5 bases from V and 1 from J; bases not matched to a gene: 6. The CDR3 is 15 residues long. Germline loops: CDR1 DFQATT, CDR2 SNEGSKA (reference sequence). The CDR3 is CSAPDRGQGTDTQYF. CDR3 DNA: TGCAGTGCTCCCGACAGGGGGCAGGGCACAGATACGCAGTATTTT.

CDR3 sequence reads: CASSLASGQGSEQYF. The CDR3 DNA reads as TGTGCCAGCAGCTTAGCGTCGGGACAGGGATCCGAGCAGTACTTC. The rearrangement links TRBV7-9 to TRBJ2-7; 9 bases align to TRBD1. The ends lost 0 bases at V and 6 bases at J; junction bases unmatched: 6. Germline CDR1 is SEHNR and CDR2 is FQNEAQ (reference sequence). The CDR3 spans 15 residues.

This clonotype was counted between two and nine times. The chain employs TRBV5-5 and TRBJ2-1; possible D gene TRBD1, 5 bases. V dropped 1 base and J dropped 9 bases, with 14 bases sitting between them. Germline CDR1 is SGHKS and CDR2 is YYEKEE (reference sequence). The CDR3 covers 14 residues. This chain's CDR3 is CASSLRTTNGEQFF. In DNA, the CDR3 is TGTGCCAGCAGCTTGAGGACAACTAACGGTGAGCAGTTCTTC. The variable domain in full, completed from reference TRBV5-5 and TRBJ2-1, reads DAGVTQSPTHLIKTRGQQVTLRCSPISGHKSVSWYQQVLGQGPQFIFQYYEKEERGRGNFPDRFSARQFPNYSSELNVNALLLGDSALYLCASSLRTTNGEQFFGPGTRLTVL.

The chain has TRBV5-2 and TRBJ1-5; the table assigns TRBD1, which was not confirmed against the DNA. TRBV5-2 counts as a pseudogene. The CDR3 runs 13 residues. CDR3 DNA sequence: TGTGCCATGAGCCCAGGGATCCAACAGCCCCAGCATTTT. Protein sequence: CAMSPGIQQPQHF.